Following are 19 T cell receptor beta chains from one sample sequenced in a study of PD-L1 blockade in urothelial cancer. The time point was: pretreatment peripheral blood. Clones were sequenced by immunoSEQ multiplex PCR, and TCRdb holds only the in-frame ones, with some missing. The sample contains 75,000 to 95,000 clones, around four fifths of which appear only once. The sequences come from PBMCs, collected around atezolizumab (anti-PD-L1) treatment. Receptor source: a man aged 35-49 years with urothelial cancer.

The chain is built from TRBV6-1 and TRBJ1-3; a weak D match, TRBD1 (6 bases). The CDR3 spans 19 residues. The V gene's germline CDR1 is MNHNS and CDR2 SASEGT. Trimming removed 4 bases at V and 0 bases at J, with 22 bases between. CDR3 bases: TGTGCCAGCAGTGCCCACCTGGGGACACAAAGGAGCTCTGGAAACACCATATATTTT. This gives the protein CASSAHLGTQRSSGNTIYF.

This clone was seen only a few times. The rearrangement joins TRBV19 to TRBJ1-4; 7 bases fit TRBD1. J was trimmed by 4 bases and V by 5 bases; bases with no gene match: 7. Looked up from germline, CDR1 is LNHDA and CDR2 is SQIVND (reference sequence). The CDR3 has 15 amino acids. This CDR3 is CASSATGVGNEKLFF. For the CDR3, the DNA is TGTGCCAGTAGTGCAACAGGGGTGGGTAATGAAAAACTGTTTTTT.

The sample holds one count of this clone. This chain connects TRBV5-1 to TRBJ2-1, with 9 bases fitting TRBD2. The trim removed 4 bases at V and 2 bases at J, leaving 7 bases unmatched. CDR1 is SGHRS, CDR2 YFSETQ, per germline. The CDR3 runs 16 residues. The CDR3 loop is CASSPEAGGPYNEQFF. In DNA form, the CDR3 reads TGCGCCAGCAGCCCGGAGGCGGGAGGGCCCTACAATGAGCAGTTCTTC.

CDR3 residues: CASSLDGQANTEAFF. The CDR3 DNA reads as TGTGCCAGCAGCTTAGACGGACAGGCGAACACTGAAGCTTTCTTT. This rearrangement joins TRBV11-3 to TRBJ1-1; 7 bases are shared with TRBD1. In germline, CDR1 is SGHNT, CDR2 YENEEA. The junction had 2 bases not matched to a gene; V was cut back by 0 bases and J by 1 base. The CDR3 has 15 amino acids. The variable domain in full, with the rest retrieved from reference TRBV11-3 and TRBJ1-1, is EAGVVQSPRYKIIEKKQPVAFWCNPISGHNTLYWYLQNLGQGPELLIRYENEEAVDDSQLPKDRFSAERLKGVDSTLKIQPAELGDSAVYLCASSLDGQANTEAFFGQGTRLTVV.

The V gene is TRBV7-3, the J gene TRBJ1-3; D ambiguous. The CDR3 covers 15 residues. Between the trimmed V and J ends, which lost 5 bases and 11 bases, there was a span of 22 bases. The V gene's germline CDR1 is SGHTA and CDR2 FQGTGA. CDR3 DNA: TGTGCCAGCAGCCCCCCGAGGGCCCGGAGGAGAGCCATATATTTT. As protein: CASSPPRARRRAIYF.

This chain joins TRBV5-1 and TRBJ2-7; D is unresolved. V dropped 4 bases and J dropped 5 bases, with 10 bases sitting between them. CDR3 length equals 12 residues. CDR1 and CDR2 from the germline V gene are SGHRS and YFSETQ. CDR3 nucleotide sequence: TGCGCCAGCAGCCTGTTACTCCACGAGCAGTACTTC. Protein sequence: CASSLLLHEQYF.

The J gene is TRBJ1-2, the V gene TRBV28; D gene uncertain. The germline V gene encodes CDR1 MDHEN and CDR2 SYDVKM. Trimming took 7 bases from V and 1 from J, leaving 16 bases between them. The CDR3 totals 15 residues. CDR3 coding DNA: TGTGCCAGCACCCTTCCCTTCAAGCGTAACTATGGCTACACCTTC. The encoded protein is CASTLPFKRNYGYTF.

CDR3 sequence (DNA): TGCGCCAGCAGCCACGCCTGGGACAGGGGGCAAGGCGAGCAGTTCTTC. Residues: CASSHAWDRGQGEQFF. This chain uses TRBV5-1 with TRBJ2-1, with 12 bases matching TRBD1. The germline V gene has CDR1 SGHRS and CDR2 YFSETQ. This CDR3 contains 16 residues. V dropped 4 bases and J dropped 10; count of bases not matched to a gene: 12.

J is TRBJ2-1 and V is TRBV4-2; a possible D gene is TRBD2 (5 bases). V lost 1 base to trimming and J lost 9 bases, with 13 bases between them. The CDR3 consists of 14 residues. Per the germline V gene, CDR1 is LGHNA and CDR2 is YNFKEQ. The CDR3 bases are TGTGCCAGCAGCCAAGGTGGACGGGATACTGAGCAGTTCTTC. Protein product: CASSQGGRDTEQFF.

This clone was recorded once. The gene calls are TRBV6-6 and TRBJ2-1; D remains unclear. The CDR3 extends over 15 amino acids. V gave up 2 bases and J gave up 5 bases, with 13 bases separating them. From germline, CDR1 is MNHNY and CDR2 SVGAGI (reference sequence). The CDR3 region has the DNA TGTGCCAGCAGTTACGACTTCCCGGCCGACAATGAGCAGTTCTTC. Its translation is CASSYDFPADNEQFF.

The chain carries TRBV11-2 and TRBJ2-7; 9 bases line up with TRBD1. Per the germline V gene, CDR1 is SGHAT and CDR2 is FQNNGV. After removal of 3 bases from V and 7 bases from J, the junction contained 7 bases not matched to a gene. The CDR3 loop spans 14 amino acids. The CDR3 bases are TGTGCCAGCAGCTTCGGGACAGGGTCTGGGGAGCAGTACTTC. Its protein is CASSFGTGSGEQYF.

The rearrangement links TRBV6-1 to TRBJ2-2, with a possible D match to TRBD1 (5 bases). The length of the CDR3 is 15 residues. Germline CDR1 reads MNHNS; CDR2 reads SASEGT. V was cut by 5 bases and J by 2 bases, with 12 bases left in between. CDR3 amino acids: CASSQGWGNTGELFF. CDR3 bases: TGTGCCAGCAGTCAGGGTTGGGGAAACACCGGGGAGCTGTTTTTT.

Only one count was recorded for this clone. The chain uses TRBV7-6 and TRBJ2-1, with D unresolved. Deletions cut 1 base from V and 0 bases from J, with 7 bases between. This CDR3 region has 15 residues. CDR1 is SGHVS, CDR2 FNYEAQ, per germline. The CDR3 is CASSLDAVSYNEQFF. The CDR3 DNA is TGTGCCAGCAGCTTAGATGCGGTCTCCTACAATGAGCAGTTCTTC.

V and J are TRBV2 and TRBJ2-1, with 9 bases fitting TRBD2. With V trimmed by 2 bases and J by 5 bases, 7 bases remained unmatched. The germline gives CDR1 SNHLY, CDR2 FYNNEI. This CDR3 is 16 amino acids long. Here the CDR3 DNA reads TGTGCCAGCAGTGAATTGGCTAGCGGGAACAACAATGAGCAGTTCTTC. It specifies CASSELASGNNNEQFF.

The chain joins TRBV7-2 to TRBJ2-3, with D maybe TRBD2 (5 bases). The germline V gene encodes CDR1 SGHTA and CDR2 FQGNSA. With 6 bases removed from V and 5 bases from J, the gap between germline ends came to 18 bases. This CDR3 is built from 15 residues. The CDR3 coding sequence is TGTGCCAGCAGTCCCCAGGCGAGGGCCGTAGATACGCAGTATTTT. Its protein product is CASSPQARAVDTQYF.

V gene TRBV5-1 combines with J gene TRBJ1-1; the D gene is possibly TRBD1 (6 bases). The CDR3 extends over 18 amino acids. The germline V and J ends were trimmed by 0 bases and 4 bases, with 22 bases remaining between them. Germline CDR1 SGHRS, CDR2 YFSETQ. The CDR3 reads CASSLGRRGGRVGTEAFF. As DNA, the CDR3 is TGCGCCAGCAGCTTGGGGAGGAGGGGGGGGCGAGTGGGCACTGAAGCTTTCTTT.

The chain combines TRBV14 with TRBJ2-1; a possible D gene is TRBD2 (7 bases). With 3 bases removed from V and 5 bases from J, the gap between germline ends came to 20 bases. CDR3 size: 17 residues. The germline V gene has CDR1 SGHDN and CDR2 FVKESK. Here the CDR3 DNA reads TGTGCCAGCAGCCAGAGGGGGAGCGGGATGGGGAACAATGAGCAGTTCTTC. The encoded protein is CASSQRGSGMGNNEQFF.

The genes are TRBV14 and TRBJ2-5, with 7 nucleotides matching TRBD1. CDR3 size: 14 residues. The trim removed 4 bases at V and 4 bases at J, leaving 6 bases unmatched. Germline CDR1 SGHDN, CDR2 FVKESK. CDR3 nucleotides: TGTGCCAGCAGCCGGGTCCGGGACAGAGAGACCCAGTACTTC. This gives the protein CASSRVRDRETQYF.

The genes are TRBV29-1 and TRBJ2-3; D might be TRBD2 (6 bases). Germline CDR1 and CDR2: SQVTM and ANQGSEA. The CDR3 runs 12 residues. The V end lost 4 bases, the J end lost 9 bases, and 14 bases lay between the germline ends. The CDR3 is CSVGQTSQTQYF. For the CDR3, the DNA is TGCAGCGTTGGCCAGACTAGTCAAACGCAGTATTTT.